A selection of T cell receptor beta chains follows, all from one sample in a study of T-cell memory formation after mild COVID-19. TCRdb called the 5' RACE reads again in MiXCR, with one record for every CDR3 protein. The sample carries 500,000 to 600,000 distinct CDR3 sequences, roughly 18% recorded once. The sequencing input was PBMCs or a T cell subset sorted from them (not recorded which). Receptor source: an adult woman who had mild COVID-19 (a few samples of this study predate the infection). Cell type and time point are not known. Each CDR3 is given with its conserved first and last residue. D genes are given only for firm matches. The size entry is marked missing in some rows and otherwise reads once, few, many or a size class.

D gene: NA; clone size: few; V gene: TRBV29-1; J gene: TRBJ2-1; CDR3 DNA: TGCAGCGCCCGGGAGACTGAGCAGTTCTTC; CDR3 protein: CSARETEQFF
D gene: NA; clone size: NA; V gene: TRBV7-9; J gene: TRBJ1-6; CDR3 DNA: TGTGCCAGCAGCCCCAAGGGGGACTCACCCCTCCACTTT; CDR3 protein: CASSPKGDSPLHF
D gene: NA; clone size: NA; V gene: TRBV7-3; J gene: TRBJ2-3; CDR3 DNA: TGTGCCAGCTCCGTGGGCGGTCCGACAGATACGCAGTATTTT; CDR3 protein: CASSVGGPTDTQYF
D gene: TRBD1; clone size: few; V gene: TRBV20-1; J gene: TRBJ2-3; CDR3 DNA: TGCAGTGCTGCGCCACAGGGGGCGCCCACAGATACGCAGTATTTT; CDR3 protein: CSAAPQGAPTDTQYF
D gene: TRBD2; clone size: few; V gene: TRBV5-1; J gene: TRBJ2-1; CDR3 DNA: TGCGCCAGCAGCTCACTAGCGGGGGGGCCGTTTTTCTTCTTC; CDR3 protein: CASSSLAGGPFFFF
D gene: NA; clone size: NA; V gene: TRBV24-1; J gene: TRBJ2-1; CDR3 DNA: TGTGCCACCAGTGATCCCGACAGACATGAGCAGTTCTTC; CDR3 protein: CATSDPDRHEQFF
D gene: NA; clone size: few; V gene: TRBV6-2/TRBV6-3; J gene: TRBJ2-6; CDR3 DNA: TGTGCCAGCAGCTTCGACGACTCTGGGGCCAACGTCCTGACTTTC; CDR3 protein: CASSFDDSGANVLTF
D gene: NA; clone size: NA; V gene: TRBV11-2; J gene: TRBJ2-4; CDR3 DNA: TGTGCCAGCAGCTTAGCCGGGTCGGTGGGTTTAGCCAAAAACATTCAGTACTTC; CDR3 protein: CASSLAGSVGLAKNIQYF
D gene: NA; clone size: NA; V gene: TRBV5-1; J gene: TRBJ1-2; CDR3 DNA: TGCGCCAGCAGCTTACTGGAAGGGGAAGGCTATGGCTACACCTTC; CDR3 protein: CASSLLEGEGYGYTF
D gene: NA; clone size: NA; V gene: TRBV2; J gene: TRBJ1-2; CDR3 DNA: TGTGCCAGCAGGCCCCATTTCTTAGCGGGGGCGCGAGGCTACACCTTC; CDR3 protein: CASRPHFLAGARGYTF
D gene: TRBD2; clone size: NA; V gene: TRBV30; J gene: TRBJ2-7; CDR3 DNA: TGTGCCTGGAGCGGGAGGGCCGGTTACGAGCAGTACTTC; CDR3 protein: CAWSGRAGYEQYF
D gene: NA; clone size: many; V gene: TRBV5-1; J gene: TRBJ2-7; CDR3 DNA: TGCGCCAGCAGCTTCACAGGGAGCTACGAGCAGTACTTC; CDR3 protein: CASSFTGSYEQYF
D gene: NA; clone size: NA; V gene: TRBV12-3/TRBV12-4; J gene: TRBJ2-2; CDR3 DNA: TGTGCCAGCCACTTACGAGGCACCGGGGAGCTGTTTTTT; CDR3 protein: CASHLRGTGELFF
D gene: TRBD2; clone size: few; V gene: TRBV6-2/TRBV6-3; J gene: TRBJ2-1; CDR3 DNA: TGTGCCAGCCTAGCGGGAGTTCTGGGCTACAATGAGCAGTTCTTC; CDR3 protein: CASLAGVLGYNEQFF
D gene: NA; clone size: many; V gene: TRBV3-1; J gene: TRBJ1-1; CDR3 DNA: TGTGCCAGCAGCCAAGATGGTCCGGAGACTGAAGCTTTCTTT; CDR3 protein: CASSQDGPETEAFF